Sequencing of this T cell receptor beta chain was carried out in a study of T cells in Graves' hyperthyroidism and ophthalmopathy. Study-level information: The authors collected peripheral blood at initial diagnosis, before any treatment.

Researchers took RNA transcripts and amplified the TCR beta CDR3 regions from them. A set of HTBI primers served as the primers for a first-round RT-PCR of the TCR CDR3. TCRdb analysed the multiplex PCR reads with MiXCR anew, one entry per CDR3 protein. Of about 770,000 distinct CDR3 sequences listed, 15% to 20% are singletons. This clonotype was seen a few times. The source is a woman in her 50s with Graves' hyperthyroidism that later progressed to Graves' ophthalmopathy. Material: blood.

CDR3: CASSPQGPVGNTIYF. As DNA, the CDR3 is TGTGCCAGCAGCCCACAGGGGCCTGTGGGAAACACCATATATTTT. The genes are TRBV12-3 or TRBV12-4 and TRBJ1-3, with TRBD1 identical over 7 bases. V lost 6 bases to trimming and J lost 4 bases; unmatched junction nucleotides: 9. CDR3 size: 15 residues.